The clone carrying this T cell receptor beta chain is medium-sized in the sample. What it recognizes is unknown. These data originate in a study of prognosis after radiotherapy for stage I lung cancer. About the study: Patients were 13 men and five to seven women aged about 50 to 85, median 74.5 years. No patient had concurrent therapy with stereotactic body radiotherapy. The study's findings and limits: Median unique TCR clones dropped from roughly 10,000 to 7,000 after stereotactic body radiation therapy.

V lost 3 bases and J lost 4; bases outside the gene matches: 4. The CDR3 has 15 residues. Amplification of the TCR beta CDR3 (from genomic DNA) was done by two-round multiplex PCR. First-round PCR amplification was performed with primers specific to each TRBV and TRBJ gene. TCRdb redid the calling of the multiplex PCR reads with MiXCR, one entry per CDR3 protein. The table lists about 31,000 distinct CDR3 sequences, about 33% of them singletons. At both of two time points, roughly 6 milliliters of peripheral blood were drawn. This sequence was found in a donor aged 50 or older with non-small cell lung cancer. This sequence joins TRBV12-3 or TRBV12-4 and TRBJ2-2, with 8 bases lining up with TRBD2. The sequencing used PBMCs, collected before or after stereotactic body radiation therapy (not recorded which). The CDR3 loop reads CASSFSGRATGELFF. CDR3 bases: TGTGCCAGCAGTTTTTCCGGGAGGGCCACCGGGGAGCTGTTTTTT.